The rows below give T cell receptor beta chains drawn from one sample of a study of T-cell reconstitution after alpha-beta-depleted transplantation in children. TCRdb re-analysed the PCR reads in MiXCR, keeping a single row per CDR3 protein. The table has about 72,000 distinct CDR3 sequences, more than 5.5% seen once. The source material was PBMCs from the stem cell graft donor, sampled from the stem cell graft. The receptors stem from a human donor who donated a stem cell graft to a child with acute lymphoblastic leukemia. Both conserved end residues are part of each CDR3. The order of the fields is CDR3 protein, D gene, J gene, V gene. A D gene is named only where the DNA matches it firmly.

cdr3_aa: CASSLAGTGLSSGANVLTF
d_call: TRBD1
j_call: TRBJ2-6
v_call: TRBV5-1

cdr3_aa: CASSQDSTDLQSYEQYF
d_call: .
j_call: TRBJ2-7
v_call: TRBV3-1

cdr3_aa: CASSSDPTGGNTIYF
d_call: .
j_call: TRBJ1-3
v_call: TRBV27

cdr3_aa: CSARDQPPNSPLHF
d_call: .
j_call: TRBJ1-6
v_call: TRBV20-1

cdr3_aa: CASTTSGRARGEQFF
d_call: TRBD2
j_call: TRBJ2-1
v_call: TRBV27

cdr3_aa: CASKIPGVHEQYF
d_call: .
j_call: TRBJ2-7
v_call: TRBV6-5

cdr3_aa: CASSFTGLREKLFF
d_call: .
j_call: TRBJ1-4
v_call: TRBV7-8

cdr3_aa: CASSIGQSPGELFF
d_call: .
j_call: TRBJ2-2
v_call: TRBV19

cdr3_aa: CASSDGQGGLNEQFF
d_call: .
j_call: TRBJ2-1
v_call: TRBV6-4

cdr3_aa: CASSRSQNTGELFF
d_call: .
j_call: TRBJ2-2
v_call: TRBV18

cdr3_aa: CASSPSGTRGYTF
d_call: .
j_call: TRBJ1-2
v_call: TRBV27

cdr3_aa: CASSYRRYTEAFF
d_call: .
j_call: TRBJ1-1
v_call: TRBV11-2

cdr3_aa: CSVEIAGQGLETQYF
d_call: TRBD1
j_call: TRBJ2-5
v_call: TRBV29-1

cdr3_aa: CSASLLTGATLHF
d_call: TRBD1
j_call: TRBJ1-6
v_call: TRBV20-1

cdr3_aa: CASSQTGYNEQFF
d_call: .
j_call: TRBJ2-1
v_call: TRBV5-1

cdr3_aa: CASSQEGRGYTGELFF
d_call: .
j_call: TRBJ2-2
v_call: TRBV4-3

cdr3_aa: CATSAGVGQASNQPQHF
d_call: TRBD1
j_call: TRBJ1-5
v_call: TRBV24-1

cdr3_aa: CASSQEPGNTEAFF
d_call: .
j_call: TRBJ1-1
v_call: TRBV4-3

cdr3_aa: CSVTPTGITEAFF
d_call: TRBD1
j_call: TRBJ1-1
v_call: TRBV29-1

cdr3_aa: CASGDGTYQPQHF
d_call: .
j_call: TRBJ1-5
v_call: TRBV2

cdr3_aa: CASSPTSNTGELFF
d_call: .
j_call: TRBJ2-2
v_call: TRBV12-3/TRBV12-4

cdr3_aa: CASSVLQGPQNGYTF
d_call: TRBD1
j_call: TRBJ1-2
v_call: TRBV9

cdr3_aa: CASSQDEVSGNTIYF
d_call: .
j_call: TRBJ1-3
v_call: TRBV4-3

cdr3_aa: CASTRVSSGELFF
d_call: .
j_call: TRBJ2-2
v_call: TRBV2

cdr3_aa: CASSLDYQETQYF
d_call: .
j_call: TRBJ2-5
v_call: TRBV5-1

cdr3_aa: CSVGTGWKSTDTQYF
d_call: .
j_call: TRBJ2-3
v_call: TRBV29-1

cdr3_aa: CASSLVEGHNEQFF
d_call: .
j_call: TRBJ2-1
v_call: TRBV7-2

cdr3_aa: CSARPSTGVGGYTF
d_call: TRBD1
j_call: TRBJ1-2
v_call: TRBV20-1

cdr3_aa: CASSLAGEGIGTNEKLFF
d_call: .
j_call: TRBJ1-4
v_call: TRBV7-2

cdr3_aa: CASSQDTLRGDDRVNIQYF
d_call: TRBD1
j_call: TRBJ2-4
v_call: TRBV4-2

cdr3_aa: CATSDLNYEQYF
d_call: .
j_call: TRBJ2-7
v_call: TRBV24-1

cdr3_aa: CASSLAAGPLNEQFF
d_call: .
j_call: TRBJ2-1
v_call: TRBV5-1

cdr3_aa: CASSLTGFNYGYTF
d_call: .
j_call: TRBJ1-2
v_call: TRBV4-3

cdr3_aa: CASSYGTGVPNEQFF
d_call: TRBD1
j_call: TRBJ2-1
v_call: TRBV6-5

cdr3_aa: CSVQGGNYGYTF
d_call: .
j_call: TRBJ1-2
v_call: TRBV29-1

cdr3_aa: CATGGTETDTQYF
d_call: .
j_call: TRBJ2-3
v_call: TRBV24-1

cdr3_aa: CASSLDSPYNSPLHF
d_call: .
j_call: TRBJ1-6
v_call: TRBV12-3/TRBV12-4

cdr3_aa: CASSQADYEEFF
d_call: .
j_call: TRBJ2-1
v_call: TRBV3-1

cdr3_aa: CASSPTRQGHEQYF
d_call: TRBD1
j_call: TRBJ2-7
v_call: TRBV7-2

cdr3_aa: CASSRPGNEQYF
d_call: .
j_call: TRBJ2-7
v_call: TRBV7-8

cdr3_aa: CASRMRTGYTF
d_call: .
j_call: TRBJ1-2
v_call: TRBV19

cdr3_aa: CAISEEGHNSPLHF
d_call: .
j_call: TRBJ1-6
v_call: TRBV10-3

cdr3_aa: CATSSRGLAGGAQYF
d_call: TRBD2
j_call: TRBJ2-5
v_call: TRBV15

cdr3_aa: CASSRGQGYEQYF
d_call: TRBD1
j_call: TRBJ2-7
v_call: TRBV27

cdr3_aa: CSARGGGNTDTQYF
d_call: TRBD2
j_call: TRBJ2-3
v_call: TRBV20-1

cdr3_aa: CASSAMRSGGHNEQFF
d_call: TRBD2
j_call: TRBJ2-1
v_call: TRBV12-3/TRBV12-4

cdr3_aa: CASSSGLDSNNEQFF
d_call: TRBD2
j_call: TRBJ2-1
v_call: TRBV5-1

cdr3_aa: CASSEDISYNSPLHF
d_call: .
j_call: TRBJ1-6
v_call: TRBV7-9

cdr3_aa: CASSDIQEGYNEQFF
d_call: .
j_call: TRBJ2-1
v_call: TRBV19

cdr3_aa: CASSLSAAYEQYF
d_call: .
j_call: TRBJ2-7
v_call: TRBV27

cdr3_aa: CAISVSKTTLGEAFF
d_call: .
j_call: TRBJ1-1
v_call: TRBV10-3

cdr3_aa: CASSFSNTEAFF
d_call: .
j_call: TRBJ1-1
v_call: TRBV5-5

cdr3_aa: CASRQGWDQPQHF
d_call: .
j_call: TRBJ1-5
v_call: TRBV12-3/TRBV12-4

cdr3_aa: CASSSTWATYEQYF
d_call: .
j_call: TRBJ2-7
v_call: TRBV11-2